This paragraph covers one T cell receptor beta chain sequence. Under the authors' procedure: Nucleated cell counts were estimated from reference gene primer amplification. Some clones are missing from TCRdb's copy, which holds only in-frame ones; the method was immunoSEQ multiplex PCR. V and J calls and clone size come straight from that table; D and trimming were deduced from the DNA. The sample contains 200,000 to 300,000 clones, about 87% of which appear only once. The entry originates in a study of blood T cell repertoires in COVID-19. About the study: Both acute and convalescent COVID-19 samples were obtained from the United States, Italy and Spain. The cDNA or gDNA used as material had been derived from T cells, B-cell-depleted T cells, or PBMCs.

Germline lookup yields CDR1 KGHDR and CDR2 SFDVKD. V gave up 5 bases and J gave up 7 bases, with 11 bases separating them. This CDR3 is built from 13 residues. The sample consisted of peripheral blood. The chain couples TRBV24-1 to TRBJ1-5; the D gene is possibly TRBD1 (5 bases). The clonotype originates from a man aged 55 to 70 who had recovered from COVID-19. This chain's CDR3 is CATSAGIGQPQHF. The CDR3, as DNA: TGTGCCACCAGTGCAGGGATCGGGCAGCCCCAGCATTTT.